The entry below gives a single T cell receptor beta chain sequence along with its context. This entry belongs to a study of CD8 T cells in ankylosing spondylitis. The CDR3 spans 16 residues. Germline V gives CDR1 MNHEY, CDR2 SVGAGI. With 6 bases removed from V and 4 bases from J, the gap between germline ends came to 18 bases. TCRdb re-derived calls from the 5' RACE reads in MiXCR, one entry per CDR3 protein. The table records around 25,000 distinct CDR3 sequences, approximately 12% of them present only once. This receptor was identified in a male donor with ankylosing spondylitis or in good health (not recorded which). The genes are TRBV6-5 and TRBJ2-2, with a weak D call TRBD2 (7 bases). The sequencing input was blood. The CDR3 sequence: CASSRGGGGATGELFF. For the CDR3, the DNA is TGTGCCAGCAGCCGCGGTGGGGGGGGCGCCACCGGGGAGCTGTTTTTT.